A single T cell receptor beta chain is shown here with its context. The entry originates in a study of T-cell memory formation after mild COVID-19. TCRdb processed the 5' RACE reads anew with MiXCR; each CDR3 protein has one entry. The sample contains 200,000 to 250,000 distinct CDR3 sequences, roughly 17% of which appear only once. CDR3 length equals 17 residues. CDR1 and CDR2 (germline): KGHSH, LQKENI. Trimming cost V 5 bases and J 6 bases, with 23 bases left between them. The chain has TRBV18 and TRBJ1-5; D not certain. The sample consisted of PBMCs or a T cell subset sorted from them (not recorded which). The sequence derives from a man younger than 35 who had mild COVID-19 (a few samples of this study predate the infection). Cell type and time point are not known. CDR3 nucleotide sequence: TGTGCCAGCTCATCAAGGATCGCGGAGTCAGAAGGTCAGCCCCAGCATTTT. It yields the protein CASSSRIAESEGQPQHF.